A single T cell receptor (beta chain) is shown here with its context. These data originate in a study of blood T cell repertoires in COVID-19. Per the authors' pipeline: Reference gene primers were amplified, and this amplification served to estimate nucleated cell counts. Profiled with immunoSEQ multiplex PCR; TCRdb holds only in-frame clones, not every one. V and J calls and clone size are copied from that table; D and trimming were computed from the DNA. The sample comprises 150,000 or so clones, approximately 80% of which are singletons, and over 9.5% rests with the top ten. From germline, CDR1 is SGHAT and CDR2 FQNNGV. The length of the CDR3 is 14 residues. Trimming took 4 bases from V and 5 from J; bases not matched to a gene: 5. The participants were between about 18 and 95 years old and came from under 25 US areas. Self-reported history from a screening survey and questionnaire set each donor's cohort.

The clonotype comes from a man aged 50 to 60 who had recovered from COVID-19. The chain carries TRBV11-2 and TRBJ2-3, with 8 bases that match TRBD1. The sample comprised PBMCs or T cells enriched from blood (not recorded which). CDR3 in DNA: TGTGCCAGCAGCTCGCAGGGGGCAGGAGATACGCAGTATTTT. This gives the protein CASSSQGAGDTQYF.